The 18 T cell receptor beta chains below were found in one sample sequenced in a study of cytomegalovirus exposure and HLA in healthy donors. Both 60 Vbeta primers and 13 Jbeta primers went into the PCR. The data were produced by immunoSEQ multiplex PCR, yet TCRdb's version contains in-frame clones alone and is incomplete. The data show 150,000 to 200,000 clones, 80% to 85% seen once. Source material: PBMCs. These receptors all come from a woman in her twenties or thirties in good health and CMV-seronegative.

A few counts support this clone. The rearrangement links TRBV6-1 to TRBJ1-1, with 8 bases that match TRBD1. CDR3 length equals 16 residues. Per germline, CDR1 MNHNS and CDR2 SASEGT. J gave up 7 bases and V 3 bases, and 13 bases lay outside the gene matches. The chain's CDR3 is CASSERTGNAGYEAFF. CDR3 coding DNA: TGTGCCAGCAGTGAGAGGACAGGGAACGCGGGTTATGAAGCTTTCTTT.

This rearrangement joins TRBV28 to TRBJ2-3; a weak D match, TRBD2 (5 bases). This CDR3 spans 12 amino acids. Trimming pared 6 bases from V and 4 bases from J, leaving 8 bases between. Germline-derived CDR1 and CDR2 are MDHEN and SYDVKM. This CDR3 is CASSEGPDTQYF. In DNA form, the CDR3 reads TGTGCCAGCAGCGAGGGTCCAGATACGCAGTATTTT.

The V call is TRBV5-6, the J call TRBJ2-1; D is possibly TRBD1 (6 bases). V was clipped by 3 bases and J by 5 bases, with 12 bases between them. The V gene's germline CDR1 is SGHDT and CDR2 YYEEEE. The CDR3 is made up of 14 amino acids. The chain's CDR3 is CASSYRDTDNEQFF. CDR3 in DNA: TGTGCCAGCAGCTACCGGGACACCGACAATGAGCAGTTCTTC.

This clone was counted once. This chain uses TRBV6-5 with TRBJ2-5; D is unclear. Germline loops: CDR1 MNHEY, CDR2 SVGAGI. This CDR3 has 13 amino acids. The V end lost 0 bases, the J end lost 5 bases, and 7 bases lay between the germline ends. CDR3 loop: CASSYSELETQYF. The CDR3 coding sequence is TGTGCCAGCAGTTACTCGGAGCTGGAGACCCAGTACTTC.

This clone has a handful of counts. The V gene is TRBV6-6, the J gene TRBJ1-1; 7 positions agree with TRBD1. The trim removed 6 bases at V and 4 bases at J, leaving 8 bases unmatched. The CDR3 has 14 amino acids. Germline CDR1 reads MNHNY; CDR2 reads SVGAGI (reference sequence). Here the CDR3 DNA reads TGTGCCAGCAGCTTTACACAGGGGCCCACTGAAGCTTTCTTT. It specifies CASSFTQGPTEAFF.

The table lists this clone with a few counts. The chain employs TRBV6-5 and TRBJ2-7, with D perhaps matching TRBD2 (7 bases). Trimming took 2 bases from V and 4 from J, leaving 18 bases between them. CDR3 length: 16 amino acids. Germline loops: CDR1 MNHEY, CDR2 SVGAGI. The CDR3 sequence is CASSYDGGGSTYEQYF. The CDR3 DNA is TGTGCCAGCAGTTACGATGGCGGGGGCTCCACTTACGAGCAGTACTTC.

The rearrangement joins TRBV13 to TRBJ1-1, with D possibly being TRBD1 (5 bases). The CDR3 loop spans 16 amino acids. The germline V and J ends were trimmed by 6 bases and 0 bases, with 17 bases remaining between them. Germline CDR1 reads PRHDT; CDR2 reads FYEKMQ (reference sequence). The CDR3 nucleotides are TGTGCCAGCAGGCAAGAGCGGGGCAGAATGAACACTGAAGCTTTCTTT. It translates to CASRQERGRMNTEAFF.

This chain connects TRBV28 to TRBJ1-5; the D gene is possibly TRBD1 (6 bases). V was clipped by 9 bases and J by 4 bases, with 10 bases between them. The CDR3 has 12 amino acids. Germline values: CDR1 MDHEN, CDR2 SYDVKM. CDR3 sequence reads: CASRTDNQPQHF. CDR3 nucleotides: TGTGCCAGTCGGACAGATAATCAGCCCCAGCATTTT. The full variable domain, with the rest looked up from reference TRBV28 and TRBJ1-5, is DVKVTQSSRYLVKRTGEKVFLECVQDMDHENMFWYRQDPGLGLRLIYFSYDVKMKEKGDIPEGYSVSREKKERFSLILESASTNQTSMYLCASRTDNQPQHFGDGTRLSIL.

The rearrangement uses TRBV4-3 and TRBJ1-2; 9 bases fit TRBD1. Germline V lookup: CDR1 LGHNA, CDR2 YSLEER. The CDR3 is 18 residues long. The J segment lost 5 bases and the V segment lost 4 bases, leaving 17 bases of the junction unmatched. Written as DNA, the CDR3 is TGCGCCAGCAGCCTTAAATACCCCCCGGGACAGGGAACGTATGGCTACACCTTC. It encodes CASSLKYPPGQGTYGYTF.

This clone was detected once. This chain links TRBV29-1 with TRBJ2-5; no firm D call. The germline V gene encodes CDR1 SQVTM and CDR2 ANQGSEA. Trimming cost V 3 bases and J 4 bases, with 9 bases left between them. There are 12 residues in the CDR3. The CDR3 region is CSVDRSGETQYF. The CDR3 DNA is TGCAGCGTTGATAGGTCAGGAGAGACCCAGTACTTC.

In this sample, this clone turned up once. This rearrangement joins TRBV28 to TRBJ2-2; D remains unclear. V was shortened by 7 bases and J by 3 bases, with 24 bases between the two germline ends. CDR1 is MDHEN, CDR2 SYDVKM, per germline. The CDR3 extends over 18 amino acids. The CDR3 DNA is TGTGCCAGCAAGGTCCAGACGTTAAACAATCGGGACACCGGGGAGCTGTTTTTT. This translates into CASKVQTLNNRDTGELFF.

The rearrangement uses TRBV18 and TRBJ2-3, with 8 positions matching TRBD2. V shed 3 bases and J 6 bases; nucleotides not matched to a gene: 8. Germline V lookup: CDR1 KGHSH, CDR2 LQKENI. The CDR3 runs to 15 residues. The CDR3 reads CASSPVSGSMDTQYF. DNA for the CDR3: TGTGCCAGCTCACCTGTGAGCGGGAGTATGGATACGCAGTATTTT.

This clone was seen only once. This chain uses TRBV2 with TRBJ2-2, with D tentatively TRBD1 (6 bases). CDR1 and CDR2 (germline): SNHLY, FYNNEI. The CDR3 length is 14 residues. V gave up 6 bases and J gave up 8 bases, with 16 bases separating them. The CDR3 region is CASRAQQGTGELFF. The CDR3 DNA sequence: TGTGCCAGCAGGGCCCAACAGGGAACGGGGGAGCTGTTTTTT.

CDR3 DNA: TGTGCCAGCAGACGTAGCGGGGGCGGGGGAGATACGCAGTATTTT. It encodes CASRRSGGGGDTQYF. The rearrangement joins TRBV27 to TRBJ2-3, with 9 bases that match TRBD2. Germline values: CDR1 MNHEY, CDR2 SMNVEV (reference sequence). The CDR3 is 15 residues long. J was trimmed by 5 bases and V by 6 bases; bases with no gene match: 9.

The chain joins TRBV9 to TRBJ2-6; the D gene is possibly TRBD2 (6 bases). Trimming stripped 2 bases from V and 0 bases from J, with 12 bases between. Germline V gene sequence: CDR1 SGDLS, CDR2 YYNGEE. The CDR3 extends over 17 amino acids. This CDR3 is CASSVPGGPSGANVLTF. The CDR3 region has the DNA TGTGCCAGCAGCGTCCCCGGGGGACCCTCTGGGGCCAACGTCCTGACTTTC.

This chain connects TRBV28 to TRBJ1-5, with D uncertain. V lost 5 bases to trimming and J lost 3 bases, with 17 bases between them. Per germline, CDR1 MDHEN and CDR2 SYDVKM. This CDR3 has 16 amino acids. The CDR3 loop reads CASSPRRVSDNQPQHF. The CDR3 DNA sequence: TGTGCCAGCAGTCCGAGGAGGGTGAGTGACAATCAGCCCCAGCATTTT.

CDR3 residues: CASSLRLSPLHF. The CDR3 DNA is TGTGCCAGCAGCCTCAGACTTTCACCCCTCCACTTT. V gene TRBV28 combines with J gene TRBJ1-6; no reliable D call. Germline CDR1 MDHEN, CDR2 SYDVKM. Trimming left V 6 bases short and J 9 bases short, with 9 bases between. CDR3 length: 12 amino acids. The variable domain in full, with the rest retrieved from reference TRBV28 and TRBJ1-6, is DVKVTQSSRYLVKRTGEKVFLECVQDMDHENMFWYRQDPGLGLRLIYFSYDVKMKEKGDIPEGYSVSREKKERFSLILESASTNQTSMYLCASSLRLSPLHFGNGTRLTVT.

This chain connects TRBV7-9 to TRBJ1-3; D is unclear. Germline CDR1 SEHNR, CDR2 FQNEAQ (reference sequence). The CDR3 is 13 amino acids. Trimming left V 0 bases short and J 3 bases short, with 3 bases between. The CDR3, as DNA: TGTGCCAGCAGCTTAGCGAGTGGAAACACCATATATTTT. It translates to CASSLASGNTIYF.